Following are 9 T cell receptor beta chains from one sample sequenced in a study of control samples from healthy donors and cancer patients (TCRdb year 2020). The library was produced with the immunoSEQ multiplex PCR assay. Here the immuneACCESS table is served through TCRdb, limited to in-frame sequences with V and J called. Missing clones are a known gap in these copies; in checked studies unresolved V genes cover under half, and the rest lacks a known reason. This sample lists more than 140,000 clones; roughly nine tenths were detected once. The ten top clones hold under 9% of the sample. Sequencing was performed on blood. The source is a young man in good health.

The DNA of the CDR3 is TGTGCCAGCAGCACCGTCAACGGGGATACGCAGTATTTT. Translating gives CASSTVNGDTQYF. The chain combines TRBV6-2 or TRBV6-3 with TRBJ2-3, with unresolved D. The CDR3 runs to 13 residues. Trimming cost V 6 bases and J 6 bases, with 13 bases left between them. Germline assignment: CDR1 MNHEY and CDR2 SVGEGT.

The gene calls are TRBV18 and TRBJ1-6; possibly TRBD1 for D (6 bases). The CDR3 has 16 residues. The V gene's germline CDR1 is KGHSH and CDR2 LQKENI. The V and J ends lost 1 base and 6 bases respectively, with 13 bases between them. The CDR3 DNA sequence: TGTGCCAGCTCACCACTCATGGGGGGCTCTAATTCACCCCTCCACTTT. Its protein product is CASSPLMGGSNSPLHF. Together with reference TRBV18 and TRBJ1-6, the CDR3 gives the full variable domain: NAGVMQNPRHLVRRRGQEARLRCSPMKGHSHVYWYRQLPEEGLKFMVYLQKENIIDESGMPKERFSAEFPKEGPSILRIQQVVRGDSAAYFCASSPLMGGSNSPLHFGNGTRLTVT.

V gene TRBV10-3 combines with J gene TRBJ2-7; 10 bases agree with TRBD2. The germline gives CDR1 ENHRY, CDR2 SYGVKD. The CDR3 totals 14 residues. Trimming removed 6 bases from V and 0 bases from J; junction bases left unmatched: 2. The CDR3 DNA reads TGTGCCATCAGGGCTAGCGGGGGCTCCTACGAGCAGTACTTC. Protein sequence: CAIRASGGSYEQYF.

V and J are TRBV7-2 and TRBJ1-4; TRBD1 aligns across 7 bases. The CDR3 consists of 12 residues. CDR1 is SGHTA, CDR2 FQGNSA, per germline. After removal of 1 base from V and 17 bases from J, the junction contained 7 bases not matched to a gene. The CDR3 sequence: CASSLETGTEFF. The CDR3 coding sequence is TGTGCCAGCAGCTTAGAAACCGGGACAGAATTTTTT.

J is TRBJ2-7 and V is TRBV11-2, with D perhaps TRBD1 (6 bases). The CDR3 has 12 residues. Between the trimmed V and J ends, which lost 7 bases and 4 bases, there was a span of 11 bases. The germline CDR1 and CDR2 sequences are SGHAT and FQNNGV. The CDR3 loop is CASTGVGYEQYF. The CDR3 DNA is TGTGCCAGCACAGGGGTGGGGTACGAGCAGTACTTC.

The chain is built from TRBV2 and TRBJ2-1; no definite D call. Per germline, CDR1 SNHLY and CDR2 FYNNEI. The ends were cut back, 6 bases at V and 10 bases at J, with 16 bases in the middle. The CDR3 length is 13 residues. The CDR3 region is CASRARPTKEQFF. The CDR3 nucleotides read TGTGCCAGCAGGGCTAGACCGACAAAAGAGCAGTTCTTC.

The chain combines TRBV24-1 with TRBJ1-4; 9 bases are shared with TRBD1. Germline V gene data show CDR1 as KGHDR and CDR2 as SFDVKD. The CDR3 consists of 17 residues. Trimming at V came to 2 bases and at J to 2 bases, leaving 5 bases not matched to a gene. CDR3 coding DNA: TGTGCCACCAGTGATTCCAACAGGGGGCTGACTAATGAAAAACTGTTTTTT. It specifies CATSDSNRGLTNEKLFF.

The CDR3 DNA follows: TGTGCCAGCAGGCCCGGGACAGGGGGTAGCACAGATACGCAGTATTTT. It translates to CASRPGTGGSTDTQYF. The genes are TRBV5-5 and TRBJ2-3; 11 bases are a match to TRBD1. From germline, CDR1 is SGHKS and CDR2 YYEKEE (reference sequence). The CDR3 runs 16 residues. V dropped 5 bases and J dropped 0; count of bases not matched to a gene: 5.

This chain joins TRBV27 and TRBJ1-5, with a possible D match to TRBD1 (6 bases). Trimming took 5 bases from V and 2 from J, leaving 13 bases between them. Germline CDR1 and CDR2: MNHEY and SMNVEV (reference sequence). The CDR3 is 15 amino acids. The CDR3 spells CASSLTGKRNQPQHF. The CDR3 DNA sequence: TGTGCCAGCAGTCTCACAGGGAAACGCAATCAGCCCCAGCATTTT.